The 9 T cell receptor beta chains listed next were all sequenced from one sample in a study of identical twins. Each CDR3 protein gets one entry after TCRdb re-called the 5' RACE reads with MiXCR. The table includes fewer than 500,000 distinct CDR3 sequences, 14% detected once. In addition, the sample was reused for a study of yellow fever vaccine responses in identical twins.

Sample: CD4+ T cells sorted from blood. These receptors came from a woman younger than 30 in good health.

The sample holds one count of this clonotype. The CDR3 loop reads CASSLTQGAGGELFF. The CDR3 DNA follows: TGCGCCAGCAGCTTAACACAGGGGGCCGGCGGGGAGCTGTTTTTT. V usage is TRBV5-1 and J usage is TRBJ2-2, with 9 bases fitting TRBD1. The CDR3 extends over 15 amino acids. The germline V gene has CDR1 SGHRS and CDR2 YFSETQ. V lost 2 bases and J lost 7; bases outside the gene matches: 6. The full variable domain, in which reference TRBV5-1 and TRBJ2-2 provide the parts outside the CDR3, is KAGVTQTPRYLIKTRGQQVTLSCSPISGHRSVSWYQQTPGQGLQFLFEYFSETQRNKGNFPGRFSGRQFSNSRSEMNVSTLELGDSALYLCASSLTQGAGGELFFGEGSRLTVL.

Many counts were recorded for this clonotype. This chain links TRBV12-3 or TRBV12-4 with TRBJ1-1, with 11 bases identical to TRBD1. J lost 9 bases, V lost 3 bases, and 6 bases had no gene match. The length of the CDR3 is 14 residues. The CDR3 loop reads CASSFLGQGEKAFF. The CDR3 DNA is TGTGCCAGCAGTTTTTTGGGACAGGGGGAGAAAGCTTTCTTT.

This clonotype was seen only a few times. The CDR3 loop reads CASSFLRGETQYF. The CDR3 DNA follows: TGTGCCAGCAGCTTCCTCAGGGGAGAGACCCAGTACTTC. The V gene is TRBV7-8, the J gene TRBJ2-5; D may be TRBD1 (6 bases). The CDR3 has 13 amino acids. V gave up 3 bases and J gave up 4 bases, with 9 bases separating them. Per germline, CDR1 SGHVS and CDR2 FQNEAQ.

This clonotype was observed many times. The V call is TRBV29-1, the J call TRBJ2-7, with 13 bases that match TRBD2. Per the germline V gene, CDR1 is SQVTM and CDR2 is ANQGSEA. The CDR3 has 13 amino acids. With 4 bases clipped from V and 4 bases from J, the junction kept 1 base outside the gene matches. The CDR3 reads CSVGTSGSYEQYF. The DNA for the CDR3 is TGCAGCGTTGGGACTAGCGGGAGTTACGAGCAGTACTTC.

The rearrangement links TRBV7-9 to TRBJ2-3; possibly TRBD2 for D (6 bases). CDR3 length: 11 amino acids. Trimming stripped 8 bases from V and 5 bases from J, with 8 bases between. Germline-derived CDR1 and CDR2 are SEHNR and FQNEAQ (reference sequence). CDR3 nucleotides: TGTGCCAGCGGGGGGAGAGATACGCAGTATTTT. It yields the protein CASGGRDTQYF.

V and J are TRBV20-1 and TRBJ2-4, with 8 nucleotides matching TRBD1. Germline V gives CDR1 DFQATT, CDR2 SNEGSKA (reference sequence). V was clipped by 5 bases and J by 0 bases; unmatched bases: 6. The CDR3 loop spans 15 amino acids. The CDR3 bases are TGCAGTGCTGCGGGACAGGCACAAGCCAAAAACATTCAGTACTTC. Translating gives CSAAGQAQAKNIQYF.

At least ten counts were recorded for this clonotype. V and J are TRBV11-2 and TRBJ2-7, with D tentatively TRBD2 (6 bases). This CDR3 region has 15 residues. Trimming pared 3 bases from V and 4 bases from J, leaving 16 bases between. CDR1 SGHAT and CDR2 FQNNGV come from the germline V gene. CDR3 nucleotide sequence: TGTGCCAGCAGCTTGAGACTAGTTTCCTCATACGAGCAGTACTTC. Protein: CASSLRLVSSYEQYF. Combining the CDR3 with reference TRBV11-2 and TRBJ2-7 gives the whole variable domain EAGVAQSPRYKIIEKRQSVAFWCNPISGHATLYWYQQILGQGPKLLIQFQNNGVVDDSQLPKDRFSAERLKGVDSTLKIQPAKLEDSAVYLCASSLRLVSSYEQYFGPGTRLTVT.

This clonotype was found a few times. The chain links TRBV24-1 to TRBJ2-1, with a possible D match to TRBD2 (6 bases). Trimming left V 4 bases short and J 8 bases short, with 17 bases between. The length of the CDR3 is 15 residues. Germline loops: CDR1 KGHDR, CDR2 SFDVKD. CDR3 region: CATSDYGTPSDEQFF. In nucleotides, the CDR3 is TGTGCCACCAGTGACTACGGGACTCCCTCTGATGAGCAGTTCTTC.

The chain has TRBV9 and TRBJ2-7; D gene unclear. This CDR3 is 13 amino acids long. V lost 0 bases to trimming and J lost 2 bases, with 6 bases between them. CDR1 and CDR2 (germline): SGDLS, YYNGEE. CDR3 DNA sequence: TGTGCCAGCAGCGTAGGGCTCACCTACGAGCAGTACTTC. Amino acids: CASSVGLTYEQYF.